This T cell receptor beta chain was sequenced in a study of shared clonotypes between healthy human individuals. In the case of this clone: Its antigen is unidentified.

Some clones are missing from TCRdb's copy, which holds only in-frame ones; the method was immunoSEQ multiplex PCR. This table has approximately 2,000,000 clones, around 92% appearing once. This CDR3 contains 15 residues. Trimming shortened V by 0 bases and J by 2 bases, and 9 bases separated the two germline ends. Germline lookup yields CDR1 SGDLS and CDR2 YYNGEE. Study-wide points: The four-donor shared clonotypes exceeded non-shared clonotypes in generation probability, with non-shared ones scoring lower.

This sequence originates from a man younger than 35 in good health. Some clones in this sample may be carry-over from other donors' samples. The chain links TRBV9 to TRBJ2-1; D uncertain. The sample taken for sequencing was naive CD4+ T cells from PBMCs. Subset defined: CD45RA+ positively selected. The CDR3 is CASSVVTDPYNEQFF. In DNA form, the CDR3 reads TGTGCCAGCAGCGTAGTTACAGACCCCTACAATGAGCAGTTCTTC.